Listed here is a single TCR beta chain. This receptor's antigen is unknown. No base quality values were provided; no much bigger clone lies one nucleotide off. TCRbeta CDR3 regions were amplified from genomic DNA by means of the immunoSEQ Assay, a bias-controlled multiplex PCR. On the authors' methods: Within the assay, amplification of reference gene primers was used to estimate how many nucleated cells each sample contained. To quantify the absolute abundance of each unique TCRbeta CDR3 rearrangement, sequence reads were collapsed and filtered. For each sample, productive Simpson clonality was calculated by taking the square root of Simpson's diversity index across productive rearrangements. This immuneACCESS table, as held by TCRdb, lists in-frame sequences with V and J called but not all clones. Of the missing ones, under half trace to an unresolved V gene in checked studies; the others have no known cause. V, J and clone size derive from that table, while D and trimming were established from the DNA sequence. Across this sample there are 90,000 to 100,000 clones, with more than 65% seen only once. The ten largest clones capture roughly 10% of the sample.

The sample belongs to a study of blood T cell repertoires in COVID-19 (dated by TCRdb to the early 2020s). As for the study more broadly: Samples from collaborators originated in the United States, Italy and Spain and spanned both the acute and convalescent phases of COVID-19. The prospective study material was composed of cDNA or gDNA derived from T cells, B-cell-depleted T cells, or PBMCs. Deeply sampled blood TCRbeta repertoires from subjects exposed to, actively infected with, or recovered from COVID-19 were included in the dataset. A freely available public database, intended as a resource for researchers studying the immune response to SARS-CoV-2, is where the repertoires were released. Samples were obtained from the ongoing ImmuneRACE study (first 160 participants) and from about 1,300 subjects provided by 6 global collaborators. The sample metadata nearly always contained a de-identified subject ID, COVID-19 status, age in years and sex. Where available, HLA class I and class II types were obtained from metadata supplied by the sample provider rather than from assay-based typing. The full study reports these points: The amount of clinical and demographic metadata varied by source and participant and was provided uncurated.

Collaborating institutions collected whole blood in K2EDTA tubes following their own protocols. Collaborator samples were shipped for TCRbeta analysis as frozen whole blood, isolated PBMCs, or DNA extracted from either sample type. From its cysteine to its phenylalanine, the CDR3 spans 14 amino acids. CDR3 DNA is the only sequence kept; it has 42 bases, read in frame from the first base. Reading the germline V gene (reference sequence) gives CDR1 SEHNR and CDR2 FQNEAQ. V lost 5 bases and J lost 6 bases, and the count of bases not matched to a germline gene is 6. This clonotype was sampled from an elderly woman with acute or convalescent COVID-19. Specimen: peripheral blood. The rearranged chain carries TRBV7-9 and TRBJ1-4, with 7 middle bases fitting TRBD1. The bases read TGTGCCAGCAGCCCAGGGGACAGAGATGAAAAACTGTTTTTT. Its product reads: CASSPGDRDEKLFF. When the CDR3 is completed using the reference TRBV7-9 and TRBJ1-4 genes on either side, the full variable domain is DTGVSQNPRHKITKRGQNVTFRCDPISEHNRLYWYRQTLGQGPEFLTYFQNEAQLEKSRLLSDRFSAERPKGSFSTLEIQRTEQGDSAMYLCASSPGDRDEKLFFGSGTQLSVL.